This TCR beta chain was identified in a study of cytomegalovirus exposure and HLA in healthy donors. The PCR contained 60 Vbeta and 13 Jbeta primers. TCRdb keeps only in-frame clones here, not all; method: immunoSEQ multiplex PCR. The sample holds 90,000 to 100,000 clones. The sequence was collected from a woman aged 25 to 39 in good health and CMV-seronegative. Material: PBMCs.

The CDR3 DNA is TGTGCCAGCAGCCCCGGACAGGGCCAAAAAGAGACCCAGTACTTC. Encoded protein: CASSPGQGQKETQYF. The V and J genes are TRBV11-3 and TRBJ2-5; 8 nucleotides match TRBD1. Germline lookup yields CDR1 SGHNT and CDR2 YENEEA. The CDR3 extends over 15 amino acids. V was clipped by 5 bases and J by 3 bases; unmatched bases: 8.